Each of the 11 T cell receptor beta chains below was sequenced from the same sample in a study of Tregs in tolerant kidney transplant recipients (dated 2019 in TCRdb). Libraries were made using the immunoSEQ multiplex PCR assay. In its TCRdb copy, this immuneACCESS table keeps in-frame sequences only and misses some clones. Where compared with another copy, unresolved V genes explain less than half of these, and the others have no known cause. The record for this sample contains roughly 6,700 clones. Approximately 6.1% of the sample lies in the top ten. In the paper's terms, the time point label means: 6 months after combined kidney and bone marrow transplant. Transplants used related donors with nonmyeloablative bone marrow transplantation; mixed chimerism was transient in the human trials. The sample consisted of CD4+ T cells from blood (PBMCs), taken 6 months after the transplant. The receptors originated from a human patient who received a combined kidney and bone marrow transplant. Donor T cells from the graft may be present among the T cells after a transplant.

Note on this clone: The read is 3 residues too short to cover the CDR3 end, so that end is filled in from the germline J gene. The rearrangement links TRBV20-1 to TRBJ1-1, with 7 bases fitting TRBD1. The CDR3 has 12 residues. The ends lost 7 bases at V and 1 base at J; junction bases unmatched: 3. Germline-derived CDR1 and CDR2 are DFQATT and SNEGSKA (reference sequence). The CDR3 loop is CSGAGGNTEAFF. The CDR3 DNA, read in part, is TGCAGTGGGGCAGGGGGGAACACTGAA.

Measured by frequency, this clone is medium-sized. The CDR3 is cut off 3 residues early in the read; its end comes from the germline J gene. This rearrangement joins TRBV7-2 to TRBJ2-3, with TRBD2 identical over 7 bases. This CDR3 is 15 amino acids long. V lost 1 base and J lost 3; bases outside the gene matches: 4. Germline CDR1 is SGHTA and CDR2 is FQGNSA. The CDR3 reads CASSLGSGRTDTQYF. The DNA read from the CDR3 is TGTGCCAGCAGCTTAGGTAGCGGGCGAACAGATACG.

CDR3 in amino acids: CASSSTTGPGTEAFF. The sequenced CDR3 bases are TGCGCCAGCAGCTCCACGACAGGGCCGGGAACTGAA. The chain joins TRBV5-1 to TRBJ1-1, with TRBD1 identical over 7 bases. The CDR3 is cut off 3 residues early in the read; its end comes from the germline J gene. The CDR3 loop spans 15 amino acids. Unmatched junction bases numbered 10, after V lost 3 bases and J lost 5 bases. Germline loops: CDR1 SGHRS, CDR2 YFSETQ.

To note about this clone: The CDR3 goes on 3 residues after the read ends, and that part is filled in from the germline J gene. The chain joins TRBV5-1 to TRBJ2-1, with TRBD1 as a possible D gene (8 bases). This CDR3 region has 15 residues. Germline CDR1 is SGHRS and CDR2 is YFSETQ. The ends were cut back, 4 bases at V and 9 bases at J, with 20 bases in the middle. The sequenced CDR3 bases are TGCGCCAGCAGCGAGACAGGGGAGGGGTACGGTGAG. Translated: CASSETGEGYGE. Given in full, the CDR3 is CASSETGEGYGEQFF.

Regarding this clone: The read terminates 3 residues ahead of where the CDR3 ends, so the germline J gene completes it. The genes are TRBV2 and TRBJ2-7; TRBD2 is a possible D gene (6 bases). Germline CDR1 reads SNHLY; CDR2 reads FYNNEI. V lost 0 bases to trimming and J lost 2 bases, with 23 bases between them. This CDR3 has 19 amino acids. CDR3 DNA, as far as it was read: TGTGCCAGCAGTGAAGCGCTTCGATTAGCGGCCCTTGATCCCTACGAG. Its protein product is CASSEALRLAALDPYE. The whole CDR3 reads CASSEALRLAALDPYEQYF.

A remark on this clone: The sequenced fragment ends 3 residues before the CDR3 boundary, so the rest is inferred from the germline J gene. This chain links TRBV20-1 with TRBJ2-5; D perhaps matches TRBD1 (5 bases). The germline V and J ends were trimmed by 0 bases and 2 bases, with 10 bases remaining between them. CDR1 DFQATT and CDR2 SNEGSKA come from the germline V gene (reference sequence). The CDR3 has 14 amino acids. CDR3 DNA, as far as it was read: TGCAGTGCTAGAGATATTCAGGGACAAGAGACC. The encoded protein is CSARDIQGQET. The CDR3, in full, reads CSARDIQGQETQYF.

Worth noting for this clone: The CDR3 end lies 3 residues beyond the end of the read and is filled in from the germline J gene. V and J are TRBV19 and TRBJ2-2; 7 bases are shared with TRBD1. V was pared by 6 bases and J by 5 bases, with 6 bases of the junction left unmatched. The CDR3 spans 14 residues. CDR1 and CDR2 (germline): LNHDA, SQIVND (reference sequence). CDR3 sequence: CASRTGLGTGELFF. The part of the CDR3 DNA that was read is TGTGCCAGTAGGACAGGGTTAGGAACCGGGGAG.

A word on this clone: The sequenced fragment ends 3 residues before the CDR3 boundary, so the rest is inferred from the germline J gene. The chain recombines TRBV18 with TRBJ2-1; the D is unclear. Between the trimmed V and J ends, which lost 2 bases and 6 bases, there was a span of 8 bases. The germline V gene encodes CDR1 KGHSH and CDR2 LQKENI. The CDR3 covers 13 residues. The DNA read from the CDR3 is TGTGCCAGCTCACCATCACAGACCAATGAG. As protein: CASSPSQTNE. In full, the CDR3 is CASSPSQTNEQFF.

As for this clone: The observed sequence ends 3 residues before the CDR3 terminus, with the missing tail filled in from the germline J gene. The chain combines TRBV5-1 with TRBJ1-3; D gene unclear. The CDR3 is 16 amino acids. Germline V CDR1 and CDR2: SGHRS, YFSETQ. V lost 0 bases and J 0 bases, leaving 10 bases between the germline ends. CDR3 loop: CASSLDARYSGNTIYF. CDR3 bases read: TGCGCCAGCAGCTTGGATGCCCGGTACTCTGGAAACACC.

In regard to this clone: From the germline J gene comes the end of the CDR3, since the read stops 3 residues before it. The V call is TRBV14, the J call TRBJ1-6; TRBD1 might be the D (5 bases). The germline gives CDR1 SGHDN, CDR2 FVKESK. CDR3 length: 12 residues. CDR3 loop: CASSPGSRTLHF. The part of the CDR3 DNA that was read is TGTGCCAGCAGCCCAGGGTCGAGAACC.

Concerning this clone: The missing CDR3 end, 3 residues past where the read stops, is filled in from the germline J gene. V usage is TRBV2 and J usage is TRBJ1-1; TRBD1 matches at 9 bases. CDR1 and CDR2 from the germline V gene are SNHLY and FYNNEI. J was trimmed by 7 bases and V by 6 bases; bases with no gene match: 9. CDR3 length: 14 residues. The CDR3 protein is CASRGQGNGGEAFF. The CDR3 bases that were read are TGTGCCAGCAGGGGACAGGGAAACGGGGGTGAA. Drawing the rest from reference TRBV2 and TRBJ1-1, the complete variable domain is EPEVTQTPSHQVTQMGQEVILRCVPISNHLYFYWYRQILGQKVEFLVSFYNNEISEKSEIFDDQFSVERPDGSNFTLKIRSTKLEDSAMYFCASRGQGNGGEAFFGQGTRLTVV.